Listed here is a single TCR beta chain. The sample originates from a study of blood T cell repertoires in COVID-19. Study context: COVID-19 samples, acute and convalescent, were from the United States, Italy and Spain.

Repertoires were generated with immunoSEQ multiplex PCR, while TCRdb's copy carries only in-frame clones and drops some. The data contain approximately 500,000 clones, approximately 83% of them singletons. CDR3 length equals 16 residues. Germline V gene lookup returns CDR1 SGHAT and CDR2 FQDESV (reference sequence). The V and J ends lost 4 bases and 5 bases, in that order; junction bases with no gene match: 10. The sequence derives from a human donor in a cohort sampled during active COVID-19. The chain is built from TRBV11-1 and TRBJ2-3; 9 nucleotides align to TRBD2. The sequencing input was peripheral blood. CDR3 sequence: CASSSNPSGAGDTQYF. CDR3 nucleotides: TGTGCCAGCAGCTCCAACCCTAGCGGGGCGGGAGATACGCAGTATTTT.